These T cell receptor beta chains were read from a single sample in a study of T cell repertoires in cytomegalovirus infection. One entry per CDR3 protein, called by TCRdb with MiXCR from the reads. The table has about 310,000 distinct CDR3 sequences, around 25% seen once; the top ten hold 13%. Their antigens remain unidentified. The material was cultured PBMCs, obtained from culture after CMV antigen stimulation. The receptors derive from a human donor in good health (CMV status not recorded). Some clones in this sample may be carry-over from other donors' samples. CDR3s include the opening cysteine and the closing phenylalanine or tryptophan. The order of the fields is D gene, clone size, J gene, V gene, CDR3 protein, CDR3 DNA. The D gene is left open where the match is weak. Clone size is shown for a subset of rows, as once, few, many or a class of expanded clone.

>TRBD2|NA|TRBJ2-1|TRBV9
CASSPSSGRGEQFF
TGTGCCAGCAGCCCCTCTAGCGGGAGGGGTGAGCAGTTCTTC
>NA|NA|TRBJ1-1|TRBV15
CATSRSTGPRGAFF
TGTGCCACCAGCCGATCCACAGGGCCTCGGGGAGCTTTCTTT
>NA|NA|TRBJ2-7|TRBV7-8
CASSLGGSRYEEQYF
TGTGCCAGCAGCTTAGGTGGGAGCCGATATGAGGAGCAGTACTTC
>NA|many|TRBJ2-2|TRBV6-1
CASSYVPGDTGELFF
TGTGCCAGCAGTTATGTGCCAGGGGACACCGGGGAGCTGTTTTTT
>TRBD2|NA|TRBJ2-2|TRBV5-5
CASLLTSGRVGELFF
TGTGCCAGCCTACTCACCAGCGGGAGAGTTGGGGAGCTGTTTTTT
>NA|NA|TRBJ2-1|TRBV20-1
CSARDGNEQFF
TGCAGTGCTAGAGATGGGAATGAGCAGTTCTTC
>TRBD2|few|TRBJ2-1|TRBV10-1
CASSDPGGASGSYNEQFF
TGCGCCAGCAGTGACCCGGGAGGGGCTAGCGGGAGTTACAATGAGCAGTTCTTC
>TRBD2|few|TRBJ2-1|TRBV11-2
CASSLETSGSQFF
TGTGCCAGCAGCCTTGAGACTAGCGGGAGTCAATTCTTC
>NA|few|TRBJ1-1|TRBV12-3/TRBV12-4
CASSLAQTLTEAFF
TGTGCCAGCAGTTTGGCACAGACCCTGACTGAAGCTTTCTTT
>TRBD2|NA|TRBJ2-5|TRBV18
CASSRPGLQETQYF
TGTGCCAGCTCACGCCCGGGACTACAAGAGACCCAGTACTTC
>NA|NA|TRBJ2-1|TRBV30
CAWSPAGEGSLNWFF
TGTGCCTGGAGTCCCGCCGGGGAAGGGAGTTTGAATTGGTTCTTC
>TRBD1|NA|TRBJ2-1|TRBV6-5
CASRRSGTGSYNEQFF
TGTGCCAGCAGGCGATCGGGGACAGGCTCCTACAATGAGCAGTTCTTC
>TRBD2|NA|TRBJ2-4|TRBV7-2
CASRGRESLIQYF
TGTGCCAGCAGAGGGCGGGAGAGCCTCATTCAGTACTTC
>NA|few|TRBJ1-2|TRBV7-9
CASSQPPGEAYGYTF
TGTGCCAGCAGCCAACCCCCAGGGGAGGCCTATGGCTACACCTTC
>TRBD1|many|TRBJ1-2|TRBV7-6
CASSATRQGAYGYTF
TGTGCCAGCAGCGCGACGAGACAGGGCGCCTATGGCTACACCTTC
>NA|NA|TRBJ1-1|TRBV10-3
CAIMGTPLGEAFF
TGTGCCATCATGGGGACTCCGCTTGGTGAAGCTTTCTTT
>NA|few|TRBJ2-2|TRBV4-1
CASSQDGRPTGELFF
TGCGCCAGCAGCCAAGACGGGAGACCCACCGGGGAGCTGTTTTTT
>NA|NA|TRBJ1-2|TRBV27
CASNFGQKFLGYTF
TGTGCCAGCAACTTTGGACAAAAATTCTTAGGCTACACCTTC
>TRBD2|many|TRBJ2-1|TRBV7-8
CASSHLGGSGSRIYNEQFF
TGTGCCAGCAGCCACCTTGGTGGTAGCGGGAGTCGCATATACAATGAGCAGTTCTTC
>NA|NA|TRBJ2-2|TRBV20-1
CSARDWTPRGRNTGELFF
TGCAGTGCTAGAGATTGGACCCCTCGAGGGAGAAACACCGGGGAGCTGTTTTTT
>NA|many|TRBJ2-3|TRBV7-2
CASSFSSSDTQYF
TGTGCCAGCAGCTTTTCTAGCTCAGATACGCAGTATTTT
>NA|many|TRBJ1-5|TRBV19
CASREWDPNQPQHF
TGTGCCAGTAGGGAATGGGACCCGAATCAGCCCCAGCATTTT
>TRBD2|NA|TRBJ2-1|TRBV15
CATTTSGRFYEQFF
TGTGCCACCACGACTAGCGGGAGGTTCTATGAGCAGTTCTTC
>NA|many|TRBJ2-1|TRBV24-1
CATSDSQWSSRYNEQFF
TGTGCCACCAGTGATTCCCAGTGGAGCAGTCGCTACAATGAGCAGTTCTTC